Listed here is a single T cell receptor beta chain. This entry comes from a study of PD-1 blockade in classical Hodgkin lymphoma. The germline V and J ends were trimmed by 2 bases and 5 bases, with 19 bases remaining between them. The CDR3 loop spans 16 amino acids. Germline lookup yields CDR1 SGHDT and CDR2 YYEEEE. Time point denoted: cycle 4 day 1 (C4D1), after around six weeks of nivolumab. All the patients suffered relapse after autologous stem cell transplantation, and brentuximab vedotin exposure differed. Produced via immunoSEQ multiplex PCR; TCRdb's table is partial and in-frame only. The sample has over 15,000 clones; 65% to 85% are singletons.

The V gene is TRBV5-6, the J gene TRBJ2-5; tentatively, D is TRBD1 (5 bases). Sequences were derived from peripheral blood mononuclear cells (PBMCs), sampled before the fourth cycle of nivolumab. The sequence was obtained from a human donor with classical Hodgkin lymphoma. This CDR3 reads CASSFWGGRGTETQYF. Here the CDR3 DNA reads TGTGCCAGCAGCTTCTGGGGCGGCCGAGGAACGGAGACCCAGTACTTC.